This TCR beta chain was obtained from a study of long-term antiretroviral therapy in people with HIV. Study-level information: About a decade before 2015, the earliest samples were taken when ART was typically delayed. Overall study results and limits: HIV repertoire CDR3 lengths ranged less widely than those of controls.

As concerns this clone: Antigen unknown.

Going into DNA extraction, samples held about 0.85-11 million cryopreserved PBMC. The germline V gene encodes CDR1 GTSNPN and CDR2 SVGIG (reference sequence). There are 13 residues in the CDR3. V was pared by 0 bases and J by 9 bases, with 13 bases between. Version v3.0 of the immunoSEQ assay ran at survey level. The repertoire was sequenced with immunoSEQ multiplex PCR; TCRdb's copy has only in-frame clones and lacks some. In the table there are tens of thousands of clones, roughly 85% of which are singletons. The sample in question was unsorted PBMCs, obtained just over 2.7 years before starting antiretroviral therapy. The clonotype comes from a woman younger than 45 with HIV. The chain has TRBV30 and TRBJ2-3; TRBD1 is a possible D gene (6 bases). CDR3 DNA sequence: TGTGCCTGGAGTGTACAGGGTACCGGAACGCAGTATTTT. Residues: CAWSVQGTGTQYF. Together with reference TRBV30 and TRBJ2-3, the CDR3 gives the full variable domain: SQTIHQWPATLVQPVGSPLSLECTVEGTSNPNLYWYRQAAGRGLQLLFYSVGIGQISSEVPQNLSASRPQDRQFILSSKKLLLSDSGFYLCAWSVQGTGTQYFGPGTRLTVL.